This passage covers 20 T cell receptor beta chains from one sample sequenced in a study of shared clonotypes between healthy human individuals. Produced via immunoSEQ multiplex PCR; TCRdb's table is partial and in-frame only. Of roughly 500,000 clones in the sample, approximately 94% were seen once. Specimen: naive CD4+ T cells sorted from blood. As to subset: CD45RA+ positively selected. Receptors were obtained from a young woman in good health.

This clone has just one count. The rearrangement links TRBV19 to TRBJ2-1; 7 bases line up with TRBD2. Trimming at V came to 3 bases and at J to 9 bases, leaving 8 bases not matched to a gene. Germline CDR1 reads LNHDA; CDR2 reads SQIVND (reference sequence). There are 14 residues in the CDR3. CDR3 sequence (DNA): TGTGCCAGTAGTATGGTGGGGGGGAAAGGTGAGCAGTTCTTC. Its translation: CASSMVGGKGEQFF.

Details on this clone: The junction differs from germline at one of its ends, possibly a read error. The chain has TRBV11-2 and TRBJ1-2; D ambiguous. The germline CDR1 and CDR2 sequences are SGHAT and FQNNGV. CDR3 length: 14 amino acids. Written as DNA, the CDR3 is TGTGCCAGCAGCGATCACGCGGTATTTTCGGGCGACGACTTC. Its protein product is CASSDHAVFSGDDF. Supplemented by reference TRBV11-2 and TRBJ1-2, the full variable domain reads EAGVAQSPRYKIIEKRQSVAFWCNPISGHATLYWYQQILGQGPKLLIQFQNNGVVDDSQLPKDRFSAERLKGVDSTLKIQPAKLEDSAVYLCASSDHAVFSGDDFGSGTRLTVV.

This clone was seen only once. The gene calls are TRBV5-1 and TRBJ1-1; no clear D. Trimming stripped 5 bases from V and 4 bases from J, with 15 bases between. The CDR3 is made up of 14 amino acids. CDR1 SGHRS and CDR2 YFSETQ come from the germline V gene. The CDR3 coding sequence is TGCGCCAGCAGTAATCTAGGGTCTGGCACTGAAGCTTTCTTT. Translating gives CASSNLGSGTEAFF.

The J gene is TRBJ1-5, the V gene TRBV19; D might be TRBD1 (6 bases). The CDR3 runs 18 residues. Germline V gene data show CDR1 as LNHDA and CDR2 as SQIVND (reference sequence). Trimming shortened V by 1 base and J by 4 bases, and 20 bases separated the two germline ends. As DNA, the CDR3 is TGTGCCAGTAGTATAGGGGGGGCCGGGATTAACGTTAATCAGCCCCAGCATTTT. This encodes CASSIGGAGINVNQPQHF.

V is TRBV6-6 and J is TRBJ1-2; 9 positions agree with TRBD1. The CDR3 totals 14 residues. The J segment lost 6 bases and the V segment lost 4 bases, leaving 6 bases of the junction unmatched. CDR1 is MNHNY, CDR2 SVGAGI, per germline (reference sequence). DNA for the CDR3: TGTGCCAGCAGTTCGCCAAGGACAGGGGATGGCTACACCTTC. Protein product: CASSSPRTGDGYTF.

The chain has TRBV11-2 and TRBJ2-7, with D maybe TRBD1 (6 bases). V was cut by 2 bases and J by 4 bases, with 21 bases left in between. Per germline, CDR1 SGHAT and CDR2 FQNNGV. This CDR3 has 17 residues. The CDR3 coding sequence is TGTGCCAGCAGCTTATTTCGGGACACTGCCTCGGTGTACGAGCAGTACTTC. This encodes CASSLFRDTASVYEQYF. The full variable domain, in which reference TRBV11-2 and TRBJ2-7 provide the parts outside the CDR3, is EAGVAQSPRYKIIEKRQSVAFWCNPISGHATLYWYQQILGQGPKLLIQFQNNGVVDDSQLPKDRFSAERLKGVDSTLKIQPAKLEDSAVYLCASSLFRDTASVYEQYFGPGTRLTVT.

V is TRBV18 and J is TRBJ1-3; D not resolved. CDR1 is KGHSH and CDR2 is LQKENI in the germline V gene. Between the trimmed V and J ends, which lost 1 base and 0 bases, there was a span of 7 bases. The CDR3 loop spans 15 amino acids. CDR3 sequence: CASSPREDSGNTIYF. The DNA of the CDR3 is TGTGCCAGCTCACCACGGGAGGACTCTGGAAACACCATATATTTT.

This clone was seen once. CDR3 sequence reads: CASSSGLGGFFELFF. The CDR3 DNA sequence: TGTGCCAGCAGCAGCGGGCTGGGGGGGTTTTTTGAGCTGTTTTTT. The chain couples TRBV9 to TRBJ2-2; the match to TRBD2 covers 7 bases. Germline values: CDR1 SGDLS, CDR2 YYNGEE. The V and J ends lost 4 bases and 11 bases, in that order; junction bases with no gene match: 14. The CDR3 is made up of 15 amino acids.

The chain carries TRBV7-9 and TRBJ2-1; 8 positions match TRBD2. This CDR3 comprises 15 residues. Germline lookup yields CDR1 SEHNR and CDR2 FQNEAQ (reference sequence). Trimming removed 1 base from V and 9 bases from J; junction bases left unmatched: 8. This CDR3 is CASSLVPAGEGEQFF. The CDR3, as DNA: TGTGCCAGCAGCTTAGTTCCAGCGGGAGAAGGTGAGCAGTTCTTC.

The CDR3 region is CASSGSPVKGSGNTIYF. CDR3 bases: TGTGCCAGTAGCGGAAGTCCCGTCAAAGGCTCTGGAAACACCATATATTTT. The gene calls are TRBV19 and TRBJ1-3; D gene unclear. V lost 6 bases, J lost 0 bases, and 18 bases lay in between. The germline V gene encodes CDR1 LNHDA and CDR2 SQIVND (reference sequence). This CDR3 is built from 17 residues.

The chain recombines TRBV7-9 with TRBJ1-2, with a weak D call TRBD1 (6 bases). CDR3 length: 14 residues. CDR1 is SEHNR, CDR2 FQNEAQ, per germline (reference sequence). V lost 4 bases and J 5 bases, leaving 14 bases between the germline ends. DNA of the CDR3: TGTGCCAGCAGCTACGGGACAAGGGGGTATGGCTACACCTTC. Translating it yields CASSYGTRGYGYTF.

V and J are TRBV14 and TRBJ2-7; D remains ambiguous. CDR3 length equals 11 residues. V was trimmed by 1 base and J by 3 bases, leaving 1 base between them. From germline, CDR1 is SGHDN and CDR2 FVKESK. CDR3: CASSQGYEQYF. CDR3 nucleotides: TGTGCCAGCAGCCAAGGCTACGAGCAGTACTTC. The entire variable domain, with the rest obtained from reference TRBV14 and TRBJ2-7, is as follows: EAGVTQFPSHSVIEKGQTVTLRCDPISGHDNLYWYRRVMGKEIKFLLHFVKESKQDESGMPNNRFLAERTGGTYSTLKVQPAELEDSGVYFCASSQGYEQYFGPGTRLTVT.

The chain couples TRBV20-1 to TRBJ2-7; 9 bases align to TRBD1. The CDR3 contains 11 residues. The germline gives CDR1 DFQATT, CDR2 SNEGSKA (reference sequence). J was trimmed by 5 bases and V by 5 bases; bases with no gene match: 1. CDR3 protein: CSAGQGNEQYF. As DNA, the CDR3 is TGCAGTGCTGGACAGGGGAACGAGCAGTACTTC.

The gene calls are TRBV28 and TRBJ2-7, with 11 bases matching TRBD2. V shed 3 bases, J shed 6 bases, and the junction held 7 bases outside the gene matches. This CDR3 is 15 amino acids long. Germline V lookup: CDR1 MDHEN, CDR2 SYDVKM. CDR3 in DNA: TGTGCCAGCAGTTTCGCCACTAGCGGGAGTGGCGAGCAGTACTTC. This gives the protein CASSFATSGSGEQYF.

CDR3 in DNA: TGTGCCAGCAGCTTCCCTGGGTCCGGCTACACCTTC. Its translation is CASSFPGSGYTF. The gene calls are TRBV11-2 and TRBJ1-2; D gene unclear. The CDR3 runs 12 residues. CDR1 is SGHAT, CDR2 FQNNGV, per germline. V lost 3 bases to trimming and J lost 8 bases, with 10 bases between them. Based on the CDR3 plus reference TRBV11-2 and TRBJ1-2, the full variable domain is EAGVAQSPRYKIIEKRQSVAFWCNPISGHATLYWYQQILGQGPKLLIQFQNNGVVDDSQLPKDRFSAERLKGVDSTLKIQPAKLEDSAVYLCASSFPGSGYTFGSGTRLTVV.

The chain recombines TRBV28 with TRBJ2-1, with a possible D match to TRBD2 (6 bases). Germline V gene data show CDR1 as MDHEN and CDR2 as SYDVKM. V shed 3 bases and J shed 2 bases, with 11 bases lying between them. The CDR3 has 15 residues. The CDR3 loop reads CASSFHGGAYNEQFF. The DNA of the CDR3 is TGTGCCAGCAGTTTCCACGGCGGGGCCTACAATGAGCAGTTCTTC.

This rearrangement joins TRBV19 to TRBJ2-2; possibly TRBD1 for D (5 bases). The CDR3 extends over 15 amino acids. In germline, CDR1 is LNHDA, CDR2 SQIVND (reference sequence). V was pared by 3 bases and J by 0 bases, with 8 bases between. The CDR3 DNA follows: TGTGCCAGTAGTATGGACATCGCGAACACCGGGGAGCTGTTTTTT. This gives the protein CASSMDIANTGELFF.

The chain is built from TRBV5-1 and TRBJ1-2; 12 positions agree with TRBD1. Unmatched junction bases numbered 4, after V lost 4 bases and J lost 3 bases. Germline CDR1 and CDR2: SGHRS and YFSETQ. The CDR3 is 15 residues long. CDR3 sequence (DNA): TGCGCCAGCAGCCTCGGGACAGGGGGCGACTATGGCTACACCTTC. Protein: CASSLGTGGDYGYTF.

In DNA form, the CDR3 reads TGCGCCAGCAGCTTGTACCAGGGATCGGTGGGGGAGCAGTACTTC. Its protein product is CASSLYQGSVGEQYF. This chain connects TRBV5-1 to TRBJ2-7; possible D gene TRBD1, 5 bases. Germline V gene lookup returns CDR1 SGHRS and CDR2 YFSETQ. This CDR3 spans 15 amino acids. V gave up 1 base and J gave up 7 bases, with 18 bases separating them.

With respect to this clone: Relative to the germline gene, one junction end is altered; a read error may explain this. V gene TRBV6-1 combines with J gene TRBJ1-5; a possible D gene is TRBD1 (6 bases). This CDR3 comprises 14 residues. Germline V gene lookup returns CDR1 MNHNS and CDR2 SASEGT. CDR3 in amino acids: CASLSRGLDQPQHF. In nucleotides, the CDR3 is TGTGCCAGCCTTTCCAGGGGCCTCGATCAACCCCAGCATTTT.